This T cell receptor (beta chain) was captured in a study of T-cell reconstitution after alpha-beta-depleted transplantation in children. Broader study findings: A year post-transplant, T-cell counts and diversity derived mostly from newly produced T cells.

As concerns this clonotype: Its antigen is not identified.

This CDR3 region has 17 residues. V lost 6 bases and J lost 0, with 19 bases in between. Unique molecular identifiers were incorporated during preparation of the TCRbeta library. One entry per CDR3 protein, called by TCRdb with MiXCR from the PCR reads. Of about 420,000 distinct CDR3 sequences listed, 16% are singletons. Sequences were derived from PBMCs, mostly from graft donor cells, sampled 360 days after TCRalphabeta/CD19-depleted stem cell transplant. The chain joins TRBV12-3 or TRBV12-4 to TRBJ2-3; D perhaps matches TRBD2 (6 bases). The receptor comes from a boy in the first two years of life who had a stem cell transplant for Wiskott-Aldrich syndrome, so the T cells may come from the graft donor. The CDR3 spells CASSSLRDFYSTDTQYF. The CDR3 region has the DNA TGTGCCAGCAGCTCTCTCCGGGACTTCTATAGCACAGATACGCAGTATTTT.